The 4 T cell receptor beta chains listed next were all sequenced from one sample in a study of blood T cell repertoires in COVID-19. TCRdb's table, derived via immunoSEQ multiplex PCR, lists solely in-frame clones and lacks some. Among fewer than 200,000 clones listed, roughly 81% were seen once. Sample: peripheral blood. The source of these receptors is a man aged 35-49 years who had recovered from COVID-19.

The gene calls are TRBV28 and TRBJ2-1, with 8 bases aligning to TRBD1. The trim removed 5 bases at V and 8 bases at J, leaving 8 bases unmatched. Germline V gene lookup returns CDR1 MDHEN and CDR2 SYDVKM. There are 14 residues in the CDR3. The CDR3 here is CASSGRTGFDEQFF. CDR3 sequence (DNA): TGTGCCAGCAGTGGCCGGACAGGGTTCGATGAGCAGTTCTTC.

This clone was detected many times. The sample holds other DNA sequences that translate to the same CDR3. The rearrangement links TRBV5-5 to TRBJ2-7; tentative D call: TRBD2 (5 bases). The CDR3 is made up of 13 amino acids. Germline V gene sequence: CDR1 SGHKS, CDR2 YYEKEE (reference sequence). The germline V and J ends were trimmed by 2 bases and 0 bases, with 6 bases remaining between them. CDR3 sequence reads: CASSFGSSYEQYF. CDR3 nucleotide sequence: TGTGCCAGCAGCTTTGGGAGCTCCTACGAGCAGTACTTC.

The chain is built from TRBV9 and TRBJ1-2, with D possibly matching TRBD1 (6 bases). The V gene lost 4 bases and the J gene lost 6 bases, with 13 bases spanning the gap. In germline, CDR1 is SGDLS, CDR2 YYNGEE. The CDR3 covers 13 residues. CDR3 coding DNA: TGTGCCAGCAGCACAACAGGGAGCCATGGCTACACCTTC. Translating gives CASSTTGSHGYTF.

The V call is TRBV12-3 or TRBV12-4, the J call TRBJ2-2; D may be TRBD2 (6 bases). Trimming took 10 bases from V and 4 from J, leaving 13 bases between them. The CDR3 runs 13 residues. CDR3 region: CATTGTRTGELFF. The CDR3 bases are TGTGCCACAACCGGGACTCGCACCGGGGAGCTGTTTTTT.